This T cell receptor beta chain was found in a study of T cells in Graves' hyperthyroidism and ophthalmopathy. The PBMCs had their origin in roughly 9.8 ml of fresh peripheral blood. V lost 4 bases and J 6 bases, leaving 4 bases between the germline ends. Germline V CDR1 and CDR2: SQVTM, ANQGSEA. The CDR3 has 10 residues. This clonotype has just a few counts. The antigen is undetermined. Amplification of TCR beta CDR3 regions was performed using RNA transcripts as template. The primer set for the first-round RT-PCR of the TCR CDR3 was HTBI. From the multiplex PCR reads, TCRdb called clonotypes with MiXCR, one entry per CDR3 protein. Of 300,000 to 450,000 distinct CDR3 sequences listed, approximately 25% are singletons. Study results and limitations: Blood also showed most of the thyroid clonotypes that were expanded above 0.001.

The TCR comes from a man in his fifties with Graves' hyperthyroidism. Specimen: blood. The chain uses TRBV29-1 and TRBJ2-1; D gene ambiguous. The CDR3 DNA follows: TGCAGCGTTGGGGTCAATGAGCAGTTCTTC. Its protein product is CSVGVNEQFF.